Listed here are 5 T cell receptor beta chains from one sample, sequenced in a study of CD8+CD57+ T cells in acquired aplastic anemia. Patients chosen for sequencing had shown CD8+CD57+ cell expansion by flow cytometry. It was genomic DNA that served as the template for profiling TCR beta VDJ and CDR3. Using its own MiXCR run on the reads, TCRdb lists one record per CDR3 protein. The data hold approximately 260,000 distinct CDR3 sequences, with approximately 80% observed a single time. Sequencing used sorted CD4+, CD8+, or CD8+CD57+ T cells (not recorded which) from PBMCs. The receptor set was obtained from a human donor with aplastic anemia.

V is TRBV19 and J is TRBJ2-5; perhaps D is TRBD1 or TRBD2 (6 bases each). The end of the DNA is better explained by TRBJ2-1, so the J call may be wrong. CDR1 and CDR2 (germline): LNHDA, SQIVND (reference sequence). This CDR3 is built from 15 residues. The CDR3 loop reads CASSIAGASYNAQFF. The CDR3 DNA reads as TGTGCCAGTAGTATAGCGGGGGCTTCCTACAATGCCCAGTTCTTC.

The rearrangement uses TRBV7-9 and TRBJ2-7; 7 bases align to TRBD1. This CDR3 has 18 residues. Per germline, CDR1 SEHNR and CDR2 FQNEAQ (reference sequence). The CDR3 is CANSFHTGDHTLTYEQYV. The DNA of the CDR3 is TGTGCCAACAGCTTTCATACAGGGGATCACACACTTACCTACGAGCAGTACGTC.

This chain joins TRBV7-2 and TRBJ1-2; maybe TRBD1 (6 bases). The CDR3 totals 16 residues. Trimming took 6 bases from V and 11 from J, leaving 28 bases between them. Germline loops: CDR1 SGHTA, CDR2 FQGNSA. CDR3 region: CASSGGLSTDTQGYTF. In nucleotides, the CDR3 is TGTGCCAGCAGTGGGGGGCTCAGCACAGATACGCAGGGTTACACCTTC.

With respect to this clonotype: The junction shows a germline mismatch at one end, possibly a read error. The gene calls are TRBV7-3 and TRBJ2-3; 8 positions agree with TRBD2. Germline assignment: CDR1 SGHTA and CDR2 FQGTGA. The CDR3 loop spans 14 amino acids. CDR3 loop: CASSLAKRGYKNEF. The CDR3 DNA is TGTGCCAGCAGCTTAGCGAAGCGGGGGTACAAGAATGAGTTT.

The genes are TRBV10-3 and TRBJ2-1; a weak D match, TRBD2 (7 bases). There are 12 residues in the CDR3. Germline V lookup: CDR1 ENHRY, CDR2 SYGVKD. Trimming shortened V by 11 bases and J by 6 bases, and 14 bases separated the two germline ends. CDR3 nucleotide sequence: TGTGCCGTAGAGGGGGGGGGCAATGAGCAGTTCTTC. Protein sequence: CAVEGGGNEQFF.